The sample holds many counts of the clone carrying this T cell receptor (beta chain). Its cognate antigen is unknown. This sample is drawn from a study of T cells in Graves' hyperthyroidism and ophthalmopathy. Study conclusions and caveats: A 13 V-J model separated ophthalmopathy from stable hyperthyroidism.

Amplification targeted TCR beta CDR3 regions from RNA transcripts. HTBI primers drove first-round RT-PCR of the TCR CDR3. MiXCR was run by TCRdb on the multiplex PCR reads, yielding one entry per CDR3 protein. The table shows fewer than 350,000 distinct CDR3 sequences, with about an eighth occurring only once. The germline gives CDR1 MNHEY, CDR2 SMNVEV (reference sequence). The V and J ends lost 0 bases and 5 bases respectively, with 7 bases between them. This CDR3 region has 13 residues. V gene TRBV27 combines with J gene TRBJ1-1, with a weak D call TRBD1 (5 bases). This receptor was identified in a woman aged 25 to 45 with Graves' hyperthyroidism that later progressed to Graves' ophthalmopathy. The sequenced sample was blood. In nucleotides, the CDR3 is TGTGCCAGCAGTTTATCGGGGGGAACTGAAGCTTTCTTT. Its protein is CASSLSGGTEAFF.